The next 20 T cell receptor beta chains were all read from a single sample in a study of T cell responses to AZD1222 COVID-19 vaccine. Some clones are missing from TCRdb's copy, which holds only in-frame ones; the method was immunoSEQ multiplex PCR. In the table there are 190,000 or so clones, more than 75% of which are singletons. The starting material was peripheral blood, obtained 28 days after the second AZD1222 dose. The source of these receptors is an adult who received the AZD1222 COVID-19 vaccine.

The chain has TRBV4-3 and TRBJ2-7; D is ambiguous. This CDR3 has 15 amino acids. CDR1 is LGHNA, CDR2 YSLEER, per germline. V lost 0 bases to trimming and J lost 3 bases, with 12 bases between them. The CDR3 is CASSQDARGHYEQYF. CDR3 sequence (DNA): TGCGCCAGCAGCCAAGATGCTCGTGGTCACTACGAGCAGTACTTC.

CDR3: CASSQGRTGATSTDTQYF. The DNA of the CDR3 is TGCGCCAGCAGCCAAGGTCGGACAGGGGCCACTAGCACAGATACGCAGTATTTT. The chain links TRBV4-3 to TRBJ2-3; 9 bases match TRBD1. CDR1 LGHNA and CDR2 YSLEER come from the germline V gene. Trimming took 1 base from V and 0 from J; bases not matched to a gene: 8. CDR3 length: 18 amino acids.

The rearrangement joins TRBV5-1 to TRBJ2-5; D perhaps matches TRBD1 (5 bases). CDR1 and CDR2 from the germline V gene are SGHRS and YFSETQ. The CDR3 sequence is 15 residues long. V gave up 1 base and J gave up 2 bases, with 12 bases separating them. The CDR3 loop reads CASSLNTGGQETQYF. The CDR3 DNA is TGCGCCAGCAGCTTGAATACAGGTGGACAAGAGACCCAGTACTTC.

This chain joins TRBV19 and TRBJ1-4; no reliable D call. The CDR3 has 16 amino acids. Trimming cost V 1 base and J 2 bases, with 11 bases left between them. CDR1 is LNHDA, CDR2 SQIVND, per germline (reference sequence). CDR3 region: CASSIVQGRTNEKLFF. For the CDR3, the DNA is TGTGCCAGTAGTATAGTGCAAGGGCGCACTAATGAAAAACTGTTTTTT.

This clone was recorded once. The rearrangement joins TRBV24-1 to TRBJ2-7; 7 positions agree with TRBD1. After removal of 5 bases from V and 0 bases from J, the junction contained 9 bases not matched to a gene. The germline V gene has CDR1 KGHDR and CDR2 SFDVKD. CDR3 length equals 16 residues. CDR3 sequence: CATSAVQGNLSYEQYF. The DNA for the CDR3 is TGTGCCACCAGTGCCGTACAGGGGAACCTCTCCTACGAGCAGTACTTC.

This chain uses TRBV5-4 with TRBJ1-1; 8 bases are a match to TRBD1. The germline CDR1 and CDR2 sequences are SGHNT and YYREEE (reference sequence). After removal of 0 bases from V and 5 bases from J, the junction contained 6 bases not matched to a gene. The length of the CDR3 is 15 residues. CDR3 residues: CASSLASRGRTEAFF. The CDR3 DNA sequence: TGTGCCAGCAGCTTGGCCAGCAGGGGGCGTACTGAAGCTTTCTTT.

The chain uses TRBV5-6 and TRBJ1-3, with D possibly matching TRBD1 (5 bases). Germline CDR1 is SGHDT and CDR2 is YYEEEE. V lost 0 bases, J lost 4 bases, and 11 bases lay in between. CDR3 size: 15 residues. CDR3 protein: CASSLAGTGGNTIYF. The CDR3 DNA is TGTGCCAGCAGCTTGGCCGGGACGGGAGGAAACACCATATATTTT.

The chain uses TRBV11-2 and TRBJ2-6; D not certain. V lost 8 bases, J lost 0 bases, and 5 bases lay in between. CDR1 and CDR2 (germline): SGHAT, FQNNGV. This CDR3 is 13 amino acids long. CDR3 protein: CASRPSGANVLTF. Here the CDR3 DNA reads TGTGCCAGCCGGCCCTCTGGGGCCAACGTCCTGACTTTC.

The chain is built from TRBV4-3 and TRBJ1-4; 8 bases line up with TRBD1. CDR3 length: 15 amino acids. The trim removed 3 bases at V and 7 bases at J, leaving 7 bases unmatched. The germline gives CDR1 LGHNA, CDR2 YSLEER. CDR3 coding DNA: TGCGCCAGCAGCCAGTCACAGGGGGGTGGTGAAAAACTGTTTTTT. Translated, it gives CASSQSQGGGEKLFF.

The chain couples TRBV7-9 to TRBJ1-6; no clear D. CDR3 size: 13 residues. Trimming pared 1 base from V and 13 bases from J, leaving 11 bases between. The germline V gene has CDR1 SEHNR and CDR2 FQNEAQ (reference sequence). CDR3 nucleotide sequence: TGTGCCAGCAGCTTAGGTGGCATCAAGCCCCTCCACTTT. Amino acids: CASSLGGIKPLHF.

The chain is built from TRBV7-2 and TRBJ2-5; D is ambiguous. The CDR3 consists of 14 residues. Germline-derived CDR1 and CDR2 are SGHTA and FQGNSA. The ends were cut back, 2 bases at V and 2 bases at J, with 9 bases in the middle. CDR3 nucleotides: TGTGCCAGCAGCTTAAGAGCTAGTCAAGAGACCCAGTACTTC. Its translation: CASSLRASQETQYF.

This rearrangement joins TRBV28 to TRBJ1-1; possible D gene TRBD1, 6 bases. The CDR3 is 13 residues long. CDR1 and CDR2 from the germline V gene are MDHEN and SYDVKM. V lost 3 bases, J lost 5 bases, and 10 bases lay in between. DNA of the CDR3: TGTGCCAGCAGTTTCGGCAGGGGAACTGAAGCTTTCTTT. Protein product: CASSFGRGTEAFF.

This sequence joins TRBV5-1 and TRBJ2-7; 11 bases map to TRBD1. The germline V gene has CDR1 SGHRS and CDR2 YFSETQ. The CDR3 has 15 amino acids. The ends lost 4 bases at V and 3 bases at J; junction bases unmatched: 6. CDR3 loop: CASSLPGTGGYEQYF. CDR3 nucleotide sequence: TGCGCCAGCAGCCTGCCGGGGACAGGGGGCTACGAGCAGTACTTC.

The V and J genes are TRBV2 and TRBJ2-6; 12 positions match TRBD2. Germline CDR1 SNHLY, CDR2 FYNNEI. Losses at the gene ends were 3 bases for V and 3 bases for J; bases not matched to a gene: 6. This CDR3 contains 18 residues. The DNA of the CDR3 is TGTGCCAGCAGTGATTTTCTAGCGGGAGGGTTTGGGGCCAACGTCCTGACTTTC. It translates to CASSDFLAGGFGANVLTF.

This chain links TRBV7-2 with TRBJ2-5, with D unclear. V shed 1 base and J shed 7 bases, with 10 bases lying between them. The CDR3 runs 13 residues. The germline CDR1 and CDR2 sequences are SGHTA and FQGNSA. The CDR3 DNA follows: TGTGCCAGCAGCTTAGACTGGCGAGGGACCCAGTACTTC. This sequence encodes CASSLDWRGTQYF.

The chain links TRBV2 to TRBJ1-1, with 9 positions matching TRBD1. Per the germline V gene, CDR1 is SNHLY and CDR2 is FYNNEI. The CDR3 runs 14 residues. The J segment lost 2 bases and the V segment lost 5 bases, leaving 3 bases of the junction unmatched. The CDR3 DNA follows: TGTGCCAGCAGTAGGGGACAGGGAAACACTGAAGCTTTCTTT. Encoded protein: CASSRGQGNTEAFF.

The chain is built from TRBV6-5 and TRBJ2-2; D is perhaps TRBD1 (5 bases). Germline V gene sequence: CDR1 MNHEY, CDR2 SVGAGI. CDR3 size: 15 residues. Between the trimmed V and J ends, which lost 8 bases and 4 bases, there was a span of 17 bases. The CDR3 nucleotides read TGTGCCAGCGGTCCAGGGTTCGGTGGCACCGGGGAGCTGTTTTTT. It codes for CASGPGFGGTGELFF.

This chain connects TRBV9 to TRBJ2-1; TRBD1 agrees at 9 bases. This CDR3 comprises 15 residues. V trimming: 4 bases; J trimming: 6 bases; junction bases outside the gene matches: 8. The V gene's germline CDR1 is SGDLS and CDR2 YYNGEE. As DNA, the CDR3 is TGTGCCAGCAGCCCGATAGGGACAGGGTCCAATGAGCAGTTCTTC. It is translated as CASSPIGTGSNEQFF.

The V call is TRBV6-2 or TRBV6-3, the J call TRBJ2-7; 12 bases agree with TRBD2. V dropped 8 bases and J dropped 0; count of bases not matched to a gene: 5. CDR3 size: 15 residues. Germline values: CDR1 MNHEY, CDR2 SVGEGT. Here the CDR3 DNA reads TGTGCCAGCCGCCGACTAGCGGGAGTCTCCTACGAGCAGTACTTC. Translation: CASRRLAGVSYEQYF.

The rearrangement links TRBV5-6 to TRBJ1-4, with D hard to call. The CDR3 is made up of 14 amino acids. The germline V and J ends were trimmed by 4 bases and 7 bases, with 14 bases remaining between them. The germline V gene has CDR1 SGHDT and CDR2 YYEEEE. Here the CDR3 reads CASSIRGLGEKLFF. For the CDR3, the DNA is TGTGCCAGCAGCATTAGAGGGCTGGGTGAAAAACTGTTTTTT.